This T cell receptor beta chain is from a study of cytomegalovirus exposure and HLA in healthy donors. The PCR had 60 Vbeta and 13 Jbeta primers. The table came from immunoSEQ multiplex PCR; TCRdb's copy has only in-frame clones and leaves some out. The sample includes about 130,000 clones, about four fifths seen only once; the top ten take around 11%. The V gene end was trimmed by 4 bases and the J gene end by 2 bases; junction bases not matched to a gene: 7. The length of the CDR3 is 16 residues. Germline-derived CDR1 and CDR2 are SGHAT and FQNNGV. V gene TRBV11-2 combines with J gene TRBJ2-5; 10 nucleotides agree with TRBD2. Input material: PBMCs. The receptor's source is a male donor in good health and CMV-seropositive. CDR3 sequence: CASSSYGLAEQETQYF. CDR3 nucleotides: TGTGCCAGCAGCTCCTACGGACTAGCGGAACAAGAGACCCAGTACTTC.